The 3 T cell receptor beta chains in this list originate from one sample, sequenced in a study of blood T cell repertoires in COVID-19. The method was immunoSEQ multiplex PCR; TCRdb's version includes in-frame clones alone and lacks a portion of them. The sample shows 25,000 to 35,000 clones, around 87% of them seen only once. The sample consisted of peripheral blood. The receptor source for this set is a human donor in a cohort sampled during active COVID-19. The donor label of this sample is uncertain.

The DNA of the CDR3 is TGTGCCAGCAGTGGTTGGCTAGCGGGAGGCTTAGGTGAGCAGTTCTTC. Protein sequence: CASSGWLAGGLGEQFF. The chain combines TRBV6-1 with TRBJ2-1, with 11 bases matching TRBD2. Germline CDR1 and CDR2: MNHNS and SASEGT. V lost 4 bases, J lost 9 bases, and 11 bases stayed unmatched. The CDR3 has 16 residues.

This chain uses TRBV21-1 with TRBJ2-7; the table's TRBD2 call for D was not verified on the DNA. TRBV21-1 is designated a pseudogene. The CDR3 extends over 18 amino acids. This CDR3 reads CASSLPTEGGALGYEQYF. The CDR3, as DNA: TGTGCCAGCAGCCTACCGACCGAGGGAGGGGCTCTCGGTTACGAGCAGTACTTC.

The chain combines TRBV19 with TRBJ2-1, with a weak D call TRBD1 (5 bases). V gave up 5 bases and J gave up 2 bases, with 13 bases separating them. Germline-derived CDR1 and CDR2 are LNHDA and SQIVND (reference sequence). The CDR3 consists of 15 residues. This CDR3 reads CASSGAGHPYNEQFF. The CDR3 nucleotides are TGTGCCAGTAGTGGTGCAGGGCACCCCTACAATGAGCAGTTCTTC.